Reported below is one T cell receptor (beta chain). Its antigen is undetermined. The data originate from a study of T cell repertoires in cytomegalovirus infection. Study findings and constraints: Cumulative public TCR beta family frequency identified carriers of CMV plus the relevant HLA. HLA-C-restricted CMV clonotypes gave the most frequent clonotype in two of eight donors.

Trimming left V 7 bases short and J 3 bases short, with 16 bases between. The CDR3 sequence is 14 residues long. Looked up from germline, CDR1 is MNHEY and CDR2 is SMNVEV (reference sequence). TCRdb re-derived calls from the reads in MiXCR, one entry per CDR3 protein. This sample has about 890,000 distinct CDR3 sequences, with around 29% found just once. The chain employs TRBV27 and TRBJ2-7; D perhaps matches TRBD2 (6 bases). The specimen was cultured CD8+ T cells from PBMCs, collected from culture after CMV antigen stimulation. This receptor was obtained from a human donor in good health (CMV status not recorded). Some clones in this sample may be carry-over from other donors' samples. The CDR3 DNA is TGTGCCAGCACCTCGGGGGTCCAAGACTACGAGCAGTACTTC. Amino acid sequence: CASTSGVQDYEQYF.